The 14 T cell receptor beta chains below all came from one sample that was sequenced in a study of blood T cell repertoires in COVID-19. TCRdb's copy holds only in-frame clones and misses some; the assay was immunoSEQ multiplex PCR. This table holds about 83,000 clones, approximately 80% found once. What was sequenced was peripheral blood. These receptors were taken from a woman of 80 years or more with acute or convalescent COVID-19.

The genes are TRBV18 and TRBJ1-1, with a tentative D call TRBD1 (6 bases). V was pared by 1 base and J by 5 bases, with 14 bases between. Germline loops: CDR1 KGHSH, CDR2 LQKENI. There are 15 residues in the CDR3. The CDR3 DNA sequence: TGTGCCAGCTCACCACTCAGGGGTCCTGGGACTGAAGCTTTCTTT. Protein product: CASSPLRGPGTEAFF.

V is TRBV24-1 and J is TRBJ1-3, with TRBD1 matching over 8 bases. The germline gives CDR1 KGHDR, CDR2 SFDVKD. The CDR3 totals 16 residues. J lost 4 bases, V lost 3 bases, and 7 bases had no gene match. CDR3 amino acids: CATSDGGQGRGNTIYF. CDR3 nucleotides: TGTGCCACCAGTGATGGAGGACAGGGACGGGGAAACACCATATATTTT.

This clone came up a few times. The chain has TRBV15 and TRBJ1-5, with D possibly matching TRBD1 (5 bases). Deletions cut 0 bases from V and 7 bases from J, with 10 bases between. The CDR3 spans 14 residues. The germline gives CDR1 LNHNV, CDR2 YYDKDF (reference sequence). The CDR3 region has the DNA TGTGCCACCAGCAGAGACAGGGTAGCCCAGCCCCAGCATTTT. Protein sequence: CATSRDRVAQPQHF.

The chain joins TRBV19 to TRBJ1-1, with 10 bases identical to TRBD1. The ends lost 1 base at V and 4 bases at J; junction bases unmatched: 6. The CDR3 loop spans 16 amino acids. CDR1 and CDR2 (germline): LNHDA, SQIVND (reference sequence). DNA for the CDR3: TGTGCCAGTAGTATAGTTACTGGGACAGGGGCCACTGAAGCTTTCTTT. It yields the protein CASSIVTGTGATEAFF.

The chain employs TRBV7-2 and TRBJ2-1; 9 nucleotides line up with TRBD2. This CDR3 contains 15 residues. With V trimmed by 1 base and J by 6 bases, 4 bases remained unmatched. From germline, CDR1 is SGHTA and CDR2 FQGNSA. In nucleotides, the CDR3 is TGTGCCAGCAGCTTAGACGGGACTAGCCCCAATGAGCAGTTCTTC. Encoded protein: CASSLDGTSPNEQFF. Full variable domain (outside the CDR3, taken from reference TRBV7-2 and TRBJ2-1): GAGVSQSPSNKVTEKGKDVELRCDPISGHTALYWYRQSLGQGLEFLIYFQGNSAPDKSGLPSDRFSAERTGGSVSTLTIQRTQQEDSAVYLCASSLDGTSPNEQFFGPGTRLTVL.

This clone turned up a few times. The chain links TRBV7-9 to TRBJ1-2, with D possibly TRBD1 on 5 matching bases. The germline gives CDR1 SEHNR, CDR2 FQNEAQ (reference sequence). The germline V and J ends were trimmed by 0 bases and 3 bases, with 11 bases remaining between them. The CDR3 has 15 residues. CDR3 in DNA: TGTGCCAGCAGCTTAGCGTCTCCAGGGTACTATGGCTACACCTTC. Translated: CASSLASPGYYGYTF.

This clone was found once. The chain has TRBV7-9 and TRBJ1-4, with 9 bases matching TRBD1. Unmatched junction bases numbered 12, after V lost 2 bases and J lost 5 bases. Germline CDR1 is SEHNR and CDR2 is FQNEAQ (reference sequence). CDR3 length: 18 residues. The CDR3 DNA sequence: TGTGCCAGCAGCTTACTCACAGGGGGCGCAGGGGAAAATGAAAAACTGTTTTTT. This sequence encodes CASSLLTGGAGENEKLFF.

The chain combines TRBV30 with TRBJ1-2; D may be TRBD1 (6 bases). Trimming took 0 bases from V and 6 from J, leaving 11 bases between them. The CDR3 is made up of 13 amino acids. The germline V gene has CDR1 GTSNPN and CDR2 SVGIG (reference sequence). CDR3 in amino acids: CAWSVTGSNGYTF. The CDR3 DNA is TGTGCCTGGAGTGTAACAGGGTCTAATGGCTACACCTTC.

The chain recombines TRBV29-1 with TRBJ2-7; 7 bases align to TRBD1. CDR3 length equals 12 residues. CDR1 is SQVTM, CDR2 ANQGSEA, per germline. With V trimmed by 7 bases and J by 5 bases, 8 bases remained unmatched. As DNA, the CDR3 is TGCAGCGGGACAGGACCGAGGGACGAGCAGTACTTC. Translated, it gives CSGTGPRDEQYF.

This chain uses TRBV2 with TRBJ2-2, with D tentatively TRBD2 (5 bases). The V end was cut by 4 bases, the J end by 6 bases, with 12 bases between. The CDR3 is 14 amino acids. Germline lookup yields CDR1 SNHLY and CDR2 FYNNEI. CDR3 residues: CASSVLGLAGELFF. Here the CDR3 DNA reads TGTGCCAGCAGTGTACTAGGTTTGGCCGGGGAGCTGTTTTTT.

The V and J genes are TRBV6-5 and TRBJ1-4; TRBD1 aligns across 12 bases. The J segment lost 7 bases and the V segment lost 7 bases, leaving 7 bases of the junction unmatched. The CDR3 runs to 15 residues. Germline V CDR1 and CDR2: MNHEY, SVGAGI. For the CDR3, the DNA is TGTGCCAGCAAATTCGGGGACAGGGGGCGTGAAAAACTGTTTTTT. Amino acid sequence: CASKFGDRGREKLFF.

CDR3 amino acids: CASTPFGTGGKGNTEAFF. CDR3 nucleotide sequence: TGTGCCAGCACCCCCTTCGGGACAGGGGGCAAGGGGAACACTGAAGCTTTCTTT. This sequence joins TRBV28 and TRBJ1-1; 12 nucleotides line up with TRBD1. CDR1 is MDHEN, CDR2 SYDVKM, per germline. Trimming cost V 7 bases and J 1 base; bases outside gene matches: 13. CDR3 length equals 18 residues.

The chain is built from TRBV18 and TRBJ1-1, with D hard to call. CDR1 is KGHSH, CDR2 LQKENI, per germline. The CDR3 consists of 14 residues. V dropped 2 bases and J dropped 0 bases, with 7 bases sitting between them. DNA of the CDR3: TGTGCCAGCTCACCAGTATTTTTGAACACTGAAGCTTTCTTT. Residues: CASSPVFLNTEAFF.

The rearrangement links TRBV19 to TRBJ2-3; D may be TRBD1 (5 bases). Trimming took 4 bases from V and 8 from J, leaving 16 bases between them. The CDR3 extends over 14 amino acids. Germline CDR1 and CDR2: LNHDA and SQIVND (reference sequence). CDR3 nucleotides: TGTGCCAGTAGTAGGGCAGGGTCCCAAGGTACGCAGTATTTT. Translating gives CASSRAGSQGTQYF.